The present entry profiles one T cell receptor beta chain with its context. Its antigen remains unknown. The sample belongs to a study of beta chain features in type 1 diabetes. The study's findings and limits: All four CD4+ subsets of Type 1 diabetes patients contained TCRB CDR3s that were moderately but significantly shorter. PCR could preferentially amplify shorter templates, alike in patients and controls. For type 1 diabetes patients, VDJ junctions showed fewer insertions and more deletions.

As every portion of the isolated RNA was reverse transcribed, the sequencing read expressed TCRB transcripts. Sequencing was performed with immunoSEQ multiplex PCR; in TCRdb, only in-frame clones are kept and a portion is missing. The sample yields 640,000 or so clones, 13% seen once. Trimming cost V 4 bases and J 2 bases, with 7 bases left between them. Germline V CDR1 and CDR2: PRHDT, FYEKMQ (reference sequence). CDR3 length equals 13 residues. Sequencing was performed on naive CD4+ T cells from blood. The TCR was taken from a man aged 18 to 30 with type 1 diabetes. This chain links TRBV13 with TRBJ2-3, with D hard to call. The CDR3 is CASSYPDTDTQYF. The CDR3 DNA follows: TGTGCCAGCAGCTACCCAGACACAGATACGCAGTATTTT.